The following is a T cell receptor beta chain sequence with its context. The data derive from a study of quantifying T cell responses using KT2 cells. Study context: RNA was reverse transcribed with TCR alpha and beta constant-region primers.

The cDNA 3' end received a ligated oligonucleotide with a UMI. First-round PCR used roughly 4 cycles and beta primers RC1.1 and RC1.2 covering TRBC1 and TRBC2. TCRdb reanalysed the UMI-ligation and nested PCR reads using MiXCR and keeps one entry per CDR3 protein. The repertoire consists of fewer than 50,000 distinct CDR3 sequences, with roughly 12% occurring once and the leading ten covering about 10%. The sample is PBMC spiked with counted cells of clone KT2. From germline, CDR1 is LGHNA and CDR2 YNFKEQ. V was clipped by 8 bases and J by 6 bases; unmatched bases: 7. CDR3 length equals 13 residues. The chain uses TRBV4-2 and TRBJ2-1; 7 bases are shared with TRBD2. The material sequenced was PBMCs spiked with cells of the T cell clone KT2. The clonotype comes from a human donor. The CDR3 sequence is CASERSGTNEQFF. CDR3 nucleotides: TGTGCCAGCGAGCGGAGCGGGACCAATGAGCAGTTCTTC.